The 23 T cell receptor beta chains listed next were all sequenced from one sample in a study of blood T cell repertoires in COVID-19. Clones were sequenced by immunoSEQ multiplex PCR, and TCRdb holds only the in-frame ones, with some missing. This table holds some 210,000 clones, about 88% found once. The sample was peripheral blood. These receptor sequences come from a woman aged 40 to 55 who had recovered from COVID-19.

On this clone: Distinct nucleotide sequences in the sample also encode this CDR3. The CDR3, as DNA: TGCGCCAGCAGCTTAGCGGGAGTGGGAGATACGCAGTATTTT. Protein product: CASSLAGVGDTQYF. V usage is TRBV5-1 and J usage is TRBJ2-3, with 8 positions matching TRBD2. V trimming: 2 bases; J trimming: 5 bases; junction bases outside the gene matches: 4. Germline lookup yields CDR1 SGHRS and CDR2 YFSETQ. The CDR3 is made up of 14 amino acids.

The chain combines TRBV15 with TRBJ1-4; D perhaps matches TRBD1 (5 bases). Looked up from germline, CDR1 is LNHNV and CDR2 is YYDKDF (reference sequence). Trimming took off 0 bases at V and 3 bases at J, with 11 bases between the two ends. The CDR3 is 16 amino acids. As DNA, the CDR3 is TGTGCCACCAGCAGAGATTTCGGGGGGGCTAATGAAAAACTGTTTTTT. Translating gives CATSRDFGGANEKLFF.

V and J are TRBV19 and TRBJ2-1; 7 positions agree with TRBD2. Germline V gene lookup returns CDR1 LNHDA and CDR2 SQIVND (reference sequence). Trimming removed 6 bases from V and 0 bases from J; junction bases left unmatched: 11. The CDR3 loop spans 17 amino acids. The DNA of the CDR3 is TGTGCCAGTAGCCAACGTGGTAGCGGGTCCTCCTACAATGAGCAGTTCTTC. Translation: CASSQRGSGSSYNEQFF.

This chain links TRBV6-6 with TRBJ1-2; 7 bases map to TRBD1. Losses at the gene ends were 6 bases for V and 0 bases for J; bases not matched to a gene: 4. CDR3 length: 14 amino acids. Germline loops: CDR1 MNHNY, CDR2 SVGAGI (reference sequence). Written as DNA, the CDR3 is TGTGCCAGCAGACCCGGGACAGCTAACTATGGCTACACCTTC. Translated: CASRPGTANYGYTF.

The chain uses TRBV5-1 and TRBJ1-1, with unresolved D. The V end lost 0 bases, the J end lost 3 bases, and 9 bases lay between the germline ends. Per germline, CDR1 SGHRS and CDR2 YFSETQ. There are 14 residues in the CDR3. CDR3 protein: CASSLGGRDTEAFF. CDR3 sequence (DNA): TGCGCCAGCAGCTTGGGCGGCAGAGACACTGAAGCTTTCTTT.

The chain has TRBV29-1 and TRBJ2-1; D possibly corresponds to TRBD1 (5 bases). The germline V gene encodes CDR1 SQVTM and CDR2 ANQGSEA. Trimming stripped 8 bases from V and 5 bases from J, with 19 bases between. The CDR3 has 14 residues. The CDR3 coding sequence is TGCAGCCAAATATTGGACACGGGTAACAATGAGCAGTTCTTC. It codes for CSQILDTGNNEQFF.

The J gene is TRBJ1-5, the V gene TRBV7-8, with a weak D call TRBD1 (6 bases). Germline V gene data show CDR1 as SGHVS and CDR2 as FQNEAQ. V lost 4 bases and J 0 bases, leaving 13 bases between the germline ends. The CDR3 length is 16 residues. The CDR3 nucleotides read TGTGCCAGCAGCTCCGACAGGCCCGATAGCAATCAGCCCCAGCATTTT. Amino acid sequence: CASSSDRPDSNQPQHF.

The chain joins TRBV6-5 to TRBJ2-2; 7 positions agree with TRBD1. Germline assignment: CDR1 MNHEY and CDR2 SVGAGI. The ends lost 6 bases at V and 5 bases at J; junction bases unmatched: 9. This CDR3 has 15 amino acids. In DNA, the CDR3 is TGTGCCAGCAGGCGCCTGGGACAGAAGACCGGGGAGCTGTTTTTT. It yields the protein CASRRLGQKTGELFF.

This chain joins TRBV9 and TRBJ2-3, with 7 bases identical to TRBD1. CDR3 length: 16 residues. The germline CDR1 and CDR2 sequences are SGDLS and YYNGEE. Germline trimming cut 4 bases from V and 0 bases from J; bases unmatched to any gene: 8. CDR3 nucleotides: TGTGCCAGCAGCCAGATTCCGGGACAGAGCACAGATACGCAGTATTTT. It specifies CASSQIPGQSTDTQYF. Full variable domain (missing parts from reference TRBV9 and TRBJ2-3): DSGVTQTPKHLITATGQRVTLRCSPRSGDLSVYWYQQSLDQGLQFLIQYYNGEERAKGNILERFSAQQFPDLHSELNLSSLELGDSALYFCASSQIPGQSTDTQYFGPGTRLTVL.

This clone has a handful of counts. The chain joins TRBV7-9 to TRBJ2-3; D possibly corresponds to TRBD2 (6 bases). Trimming took 3 bases from V and 0 from J, leaving 7 bases between them. CDR1 and CDR2 (germline): SEHNR, FQNEAQ (reference sequence). CDR3 size: 14 residues. CDR3 DNA sequence: TGTGCCAGCAGCTTCGGGACTAGCACAGATACGCAGTATTTT. This translates into CASSFGTSTDTQYF.

This sequence joins TRBV5-4 and TRBJ2-2; 10 bases map to TRBD2. Germline lookup yields CDR1 SGHNT and CDR2 YYREEE (reference sequence). The CDR3 length is 16 residues. J was trimmed by 2 bases and V by 2 bases; bases with no gene match: 3. The CDR3 sequence: CASSLPSGSNTGELFF. The CDR3 coding sequence is TGTGCCAGCAGCTTACCTAGCGGGAGTAACACCGGGGAGCTGTTTTTT.

The V gene is TRBV12-3 or TRBV12-4, the J gene TRBJ1-2, with a tentative D call TRBD1 (5 bases). The CDR3 runs to 12 residues. Trimming pared 5 bases from V and 3 bases from J, leaving 7 bases between. The CDR3 nucleotides are TGTGCCAGCAGTCGACAGTACTATGGCTACACCTTC. Encoded protein: CASSRQYYGYTF.

Only one count was recorded for this clone. This rearrangement joins TRBV6-4 to TRBJ2-3, with TRBD1 identical over 8 bases. Germline V CDR1 and CDR2: MRHNA, SNTAGT. The length of the CDR3 is 13 residues. V shed 6 bases and J 6 bases; nucleotides not matched to a gene: 5. The CDR3 loop is CASRGTGADTQYF. The CDR3 DNA follows: TGTGCCAGCAGGGGGACAGGCGCGGATACGCAGTATTTT.

This rearrangement joins TRBV9 to TRBJ2-7; 7 bases are a match to TRBD2. With V trimmed by 0 bases and J by 2 bases, 2 bases remained unmatched. Germline V gene lookup returns CDR1 SGDLS and CDR2 YYNGEE. The CDR3 spans 14 residues. For the CDR3, the DNA is TGTGCCAGCAGCGTAGGCAGCGGGACCTACGAGCAGTACTTC. It is translated as CASSVGSGTYEQYF.

The rearrangement joins TRBV5-1 to TRBJ1-2, with D tentatively TRBD1 (6 bases). In germline, CDR1 is SGHRS, CDR2 YFSETQ. The CDR3 totals 15 residues. Trimming removed 0 bases from V and 3 bases from J, with 12 bases in between. CDR3: CASSLVSSGDYGYTF. The CDR3 DNA reads as TGCGCCAGCAGCTTGGTTAGTTCAGGGGACTATGGCTACACCTTC. Full variable domain (missing parts from reference TRBV5-1 and TRBJ1-2): KAGVTQTPRYLIKTRGQQVTLSCSPISGHRSVSWYQQTPGQGLQFLFEYFSETQRNKGNFPGRFSGRQFSNSRSEMNVSTLELGDSALYLCASSLVSSGDYGYTFGSGTRLTVV.

This clone was observed a few times. This rearrangement joins TRBV18 to TRBJ2-3, with D unresolved. V was trimmed by 3 bases and J by 2 bases, leaving 12 bases between them. Germline V gene sequence: CDR1 KGHSH, CDR2 LQKENI. This CDR3 region has 15 residues. The CDR3 nucleotides read TGTGCCAGCTCACCTCCGAACTCCCACACAGATACGCAGTATTTT. Protein sequence: CASSPPNSHTDTQYF.

The rearrangement uses TRBV19 and TRBJ1-6; D perhaps matches TRBD1 (5 bases). V shed 6 bases and J shed 3 bases, with 9 bases lying between them. CDR1 is LNHDA and CDR2 is SQIVND in the germline V gene (reference sequence). CDR3 length equals 14 residues. The CDR3 reads CASRGTDYNSPLHF. CDR3 nucleotides: TGTGCCAGTAGGGGGACTGACTATAATTCACCCCTCCACTTT.

The DNA of the CDR3 is TGTGCCAGCAGCTTACTGGCAGGGGGCGCAGGAAGCAATCAGCCCCAGCATTTT. Residues: CASSLLAGGAGSNQPQHF. This chain links TRBV7-9 with TRBJ1-5; 8 positions agree with TRBD1. From germline, CDR1 is SEHNR and CDR2 FQNEAQ (reference sequence). This CDR3 has 18 amino acids. V was clipped by 2 bases and J by 1 base; unmatched bases: 10.

The chain links TRBV12-5 to TRBJ2-1; 9 nucleotides agree with TRBD1. CDR1 is LGHNT and CDR2 is FRNRAP in the germline V gene. V trimming: 4 bases; J trimming: 3 bases; junction bases outside the gene matches: 4. This CDR3 contains 15 residues. The CDR3 DNA follows: TGTGCTAGTGGTTCTGGACAGGGGATCTACAATGAGCAGTTCTTC. It specifies CASGSGQGIYNEQFF.

V usage is TRBV20-1 and J usage is TRBJ1-2; a possible D gene is TRBD1 (5 bases). The CDR3 is 14 amino acids. Germline V gene lookup returns CDR1 DFQATT and CDR2 SNEGSKA (reference sequence). The V end lost 3 bases, the J end lost 8 bases, and 19 bases lay between the germline ends. This CDR3 is CSASPAGLEMGYTF. DNA for the CDR3: TGCAGTGCTAGTCCTGCAGGGCTGGAGATGGGCTACACCTTC.

The chain joins TRBV2 to TRBJ1-2; D perhaps matches TRBD1 (5 bases). From germline, CDR1 is SNHLY and CDR2 FYNNEI. The germline V and J ends were trimmed by 8 bases and 4 bases, with 14 bases remaining between them. CDR3 length: 13 residues. The CDR3 DNA reads TGTGCCAGCGGGTCTCAGGGTGTCTATGGCTACACCTTC. Translating it yields CASGSQGVYGYTF.

The genes are TRBV2 and TRBJ1-5; D may be TRBD1 (5 bases). V was cut by 3 bases and J by 6 bases, with 15 bases left in between. Germline assignment: CDR1 SNHLY and CDR2 FYNNEI. The CDR3 contains 15 residues. CDR3 coding DNA: TGTGCCAGCAGTGAGACAGAGCCACAAATTCAGCCCCAGCATTTT. Residues: CASSETEPQIQPQHF. The full variable domain, rest sourced from reference TRBV2 and TRBJ1-5, is EPEVTQTPSHQVTQMGQEVILRCVPISNHLYFYWYRQILGQKVEFLVSFYNNEISEKSEIFDDQFSVERPDGSNFTLKIRSTKLEDSAMYFCASSETEPQIQPQHFGDGTRLSIL.

J is TRBJ2-2 and V is TRBV15; the match to TRBD2 covers 13 bases. This CDR3 contains 17 residues. The V and J ends lost 1 base and 5 bases, in that order; junction bases with no gene match: 4. Germline V gene sequence: CDR1 LNHNV, CDR2 YYDKDF (reference sequence). The CDR3 loop reads CATSRGGLAGATGELFF. The CDR3 DNA reads TGTGCCACCAGCAGAGGAGGACTAGCGGGGGCAACCGGGGAGCTGTTTTTT.